The table lists the clone carrying this TCR beta chain with many counts. Its antigen is not identified. The data derive from a study of T-cell memory formation after mild COVID-19. Each CDR3 protein is one row after TCRdb ran MiXCR on the 5' RACE reads. Here the sample spans 13,000 to 15,000 distinct CDR3 sequences, approximately 19% being singletons. Whole-study results and caveats: While clones contracting from day 15 to 85 were balanced between CD4 and CD8, later expanders leaned CD4+. Some clones that responded turned up in pre-infection memory, which suggests that cross-reactive memory joined in. Nothing showed for sure that second-wave clones peaking on day 37 were SARS-CoV-2 specific.

Germline V gene data show CDR1 as ENHRY and CDR2 as SYGVKD. The CDR3 consists of 12 residues. V was cut by 3 bases and J by 10 bases, with 12 bases left in between. This sequence joins TRBV10-3 and TRBJ1-1, with D possibly matching TRBD1 (5 bases). This clonotype originated in an adult woman who had mild COVID-19 (a few samples of this study predate the infection). Cell type and time point are not known. Material: PBMCs or a T cell subset sorted from them (not recorded which). CDR3 sequence (DNA): TGTGCCATCAGTGAACCGGGGGAAGGAGCTTTCTTT. Translated, it gives CAISEPGEGAFF.